This is a list of T cell receptor beta chains from one sample in a study of OX40 agonist ivuxolimab in advanced cancers. The repertoire was sequenced with immunoSEQ multiplex PCR; TCRdb's copy has only in-frame clones and lacks some. The sample includes about 79,000 clones, roughly 90% of them seen just once. The sequences come from CD4+ or CD8+ T cells sorted from blood, collected in a trial of the OX40 agonist ivuxolimab. The receptors here all came from an adult with an advanced solid tumor such as melanoma, head and neck, liver or kidney cancer. Each CDR3 is given with its conserved first and last residue. A D gene is named only where the DNA matches it firmly. Expanded clones get a size class; other rows say once, few or many, or leave the size out.

TRBJ1-1,TRBV18,TRBD1,NA,CASSGRTGADTEAFF,TGTGCCAGCTCAGGTCGGACAGGGGCCGACACTGAAGCTTTCTTT
TRBJ1-1,TRBV7-3,TRBD1,NA,CASSSTGQMNTEAFF,TGTGCCAGCAGCTCTACGGGACAGATGAACACTGAAGCTTTCTTT
TRBJ2-7,TRBV7-2,NA,NA,CASSRSVGSSYEQYF,TGTGCCAGCAGCCGTAGCGTAGGCAGCTCCTACGAGCAGTACTTC
TRBJ2-3,TRBV28,NA,NA,CASSILTDTQYF,TGTGCCAGCAGTATCCTCACAGATACGCAGTATTTT
TRBJ2-7,TRBV19,TRBD2,few,CASSIGDSGTSGRLYEQYF,TGTGCCAGTAGTATAGGAGATAGCGGGACTAGCGGGAGACTGTACGAGCAGTACTTC
TRBJ2-3,TRBV19,NA,NA,CASSYTGTPILDTQYF,TGTGCCAGTAGTTACACCGGGACACCAATTTTGGATACGCAGTATTTT
TRBJ2-2,TRBV30,TRBD2,NA,CAWSSGTSGGELFF,TGTGCCTGGAGTTCCGGGACTAGCGGCGGGGAGCTGTTTTTT
TRBJ2-5,TRBV4-2,NA,NA,CASSQDLVGTQYF,TGTGCCAGCAGCCAAGATCTAGTAGGGACCCAGTACTTC
TRBJ1-1,TRBV30,NA,NA,CAWTFGGNTEAFF,TGTGCCTGGACTTTCGGGGGAAACACTGAAGCTTTCTTT
TRBJ2-7,TRBV5-1,NA,NA,CASSPTGPMLIYEQYF,TGCGCCAGCAGCCCGACAGGACCAATGCTCATATACGAGCAGTACTTC
TRBJ2-7,TRBV10-3,TRBD1,NA,CAISEALTGALYEQYF,TGTGCCATCAGTGAGGCCCTCACAGGGGCTTTGTACGAGCAGTACTTC
TRBJ1-5,TRBV18,NA,once,CASSPTAHNQPQHF,TGTGCCAGCTCACCGACAGCACACAATCAGCCCCAGCATTTT
TRBJ2-7,TRBV11-3,TRBD2,NA,CASSPTSGAYEQYF,TGTGCCAGCAGCCCTACTAGCGGAGCCTACGAGCAGTACTTC
TRBJ2-7,TRBV7-6,NA,NA,CASSLVGATYEQYF,TGTGCCAGCAGCTTAGTTGGGGCAACCTACGAGCAGTACTTC
TRBJ2-1,TRBV19,TRBD2,NA,CASSKVAGADEQFF,TGTGCCAGTAGTAAGGTAGCGGGAGCGGATGAGCAGTTCTTC
TRBJ2-5,TRBV7-9,NA,few,CASSLGAPGGQETQYF,TGTGCCAGCAGCTTAGGGGCACCGGGTGGCCAAGAGACCCAGTACTTC
TRBJ2-7,TRBV29-1,TRBD1,NA,CSVRDRGLSYEQYF,TGCAGCGTTCGGGACAGGGGGCTATCCTACGAGCAGTACTTC
TRBJ2-1,TRBV6-1,TRBD2,NA,CASRAGGRQFF,TGTGCCAGCAGGGCGGGGGGGAGACAGTTCTTC
TRBJ2-3,TRBV29-1,TRBD1,NA,CSEGQGLDTQYF,TGCAGCGAGGGACAGGGTTTGGATACGCAGTATTTT
TRBJ1-5,TRBV27,NA,NA,CASSLSDGQPQHF,TGTGCCAGCAGTTTATCCGATGGTCAGCCCCAGCATTTT
TRBJ2-7,TRBV7-2,NA,NA,CASSLPGNHYEQYF,TGTGCCAGCAGCTTGCCCGGGAACCACTACGAGCAGTACTTC
TRBJ2-2,TRBV11-3,NA,NA,CASSSRQGGSGELFF,TGTGCCAGCAGCTCAAGACAGGGAGGGTCCGGGGAGCTGTTTTTT
TRBJ1-2,TRBV19,TRBD1,once,CASSRQGREDYGYTF,TGTGCCAGTAGCCGACAGGGGCGGGAGGACTATGGCTACACCTTC